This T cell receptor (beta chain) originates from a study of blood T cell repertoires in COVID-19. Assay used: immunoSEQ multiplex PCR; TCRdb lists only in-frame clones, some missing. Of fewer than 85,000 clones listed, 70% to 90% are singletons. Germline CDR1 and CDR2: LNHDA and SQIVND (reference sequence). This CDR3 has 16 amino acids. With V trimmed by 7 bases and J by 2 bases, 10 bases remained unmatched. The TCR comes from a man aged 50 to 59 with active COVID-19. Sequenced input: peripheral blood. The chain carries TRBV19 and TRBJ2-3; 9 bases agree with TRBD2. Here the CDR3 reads CASNNLRGGSTDTQYF. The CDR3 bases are TGTGCCAGTAATAACTTGCGGGGGGGTTCCACAGATACGCAGTATTTT.